This passage covers 9 T cell receptor gamma chains from one sample sequenced in a study of intestinal T cells in coeliac disease. Genomic DNA came from ten approximately 4.9-µm formalin-fixed paraffin-embedded scrolls per case. LymphoTrack primers amplified TRG sequences from roughly 210 ng of biopsy DNA. TCRdb applied CATT to the multiplex PCR reads for clone calling. The table includes several hundred gamma-chain clones, less than 55% detected once. Material for sequencing was a duodenal biopsy. The source is a human donor who served as a control with a normal duodenal biopsy, not a healthy volunteer.

To note about this clone: The TCRdb protein comes from a much larger clone and disagrees with this DNA's translation at residue 9, likely due to a read error; the protein given here is derived from the DNA. This chain links TRGV8 with TRGJP2. Germline V gene data show CDR1 as VENAVY and CDR2 as YDSYNSRV. The CDR3 is 14 residues long. The CDR3 reads CATWDNDSGWIKTF. CDR3 nucleotide sequence: TGTGCCACCTGGGATAATGATAGTGGTTGGATCAAGACGTTT.

V gene TRGV9 combines with J gene TRGJ1 or TRGJ2. The CDR3 is made up of 14 amino acids. The J segment lost 0 bases and the V segment lost 0 bases, leaving 2 bases of the junction unmatched. Looked up from germline, CDR1 is GITISATS and CDR2 is ISYDGTV (reference sequence). The CDR3 DNA reads TGTGCCTTGTGGGAGGTGGCGAATTATTATAAGAAACTCTTT. This encodes CALWEVANYYKKLF.

About this clone: The protein recorded in TCRdb matches a much larger clone and deviates from this DNA's translation at residue 7, suggesting a read error; the protein here is obtained by translating the DNA. The chain carries TRGV10 and TRGJP1. TRGV10 is identified as an open reading frame with a role that is uncertain. The CDR3 length is 14 residues. V lost 8 bases, J lost 2 bases, and 6 bases stayed unmatched. The CDR3 sequence is CAAWDGTTGWFKIF. CDR3 DNA sequence: TGTGCTGCGTGGGATGGGACCACTGGTTGGTTCAAGATATTT.

The chain links TRGV9 to TRGJ1 or TRGJ2. This CDR3 is 17 amino acids long. The germline V gene has CDR1 GITISATS and CDR2 ISYDGTV (reference sequence). With V trimmed by 12 bases and J by 0 bases, 23 bases remained unmatched. This chain's CDR3 is CALVGGAGPTNYYKKLF. The CDR3 DNA is TGTGCCCTTGTGGGAGGTGCAGGGCCGACGAATTATTATAAGAAACTCTTT.

This clone was seen only a few times. The V call is TRGV2, the J call TRGJ1 or TRGJ2. The germline V gene encodes CDR1 EGSNGY and CDR2 YDSYNSKV. J gave up 5 bases and V 12 bases, and 10 bases lay outside the gene matches. The CDR3 totals 11 residues. The CDR3 here is CALSPHYKKLF. The CDR3 coding sequence is TGTGCCCTATCCCCACATTATAAGAAACTCTTT.

V and J are TRGV10 and TRGJP1. TRGV10 is labeled an ORF, and its function is uncertain. The CDR3 sequence is 16 residues long. J gave up 4 bases and V 8 bases, and 14 bases lay outside the gene matches. CDR3 coding DNA: TGTGCTGCGTGGGATTATTGTCCATACACTGGTTGGTTCAAGATATTT. It specifies CAAWDYCPYTGWFKIF.

As for this clone: TCRdb lists the protein of a much larger clone for this DNA, which differs at residue 7, so this is likely a read error; the protein given here is translated from the DNA itself. The chain uses TRGV2 and TRGJP2. The junction had 10 bases not matched to a gene; V was cut back by 0 bases and J by 15 bases. Germline loops: CDR1 EGSNGY, CDR2 YDSYNSKV. The CDR3 consists of 13 residues. The CDR3 DNA reads TGTGCCACCTGGGACGGGCGTCGTATCGTCAAGACGTTT. It codes for CATWDGRRIVKTF.

The V call is TRGV10, the J call TRGJP1. TRGV10 is an open reading frame whose function is uncertain. After removal of 8 bases from V and 15 bases from J, the junction contained 16 bases not matched to a gene. The CDR3 spans 13 residues. The chain's CDR3 is CAAWDGACGVKIF. Written as DNA, the CDR3 is TGTGCTGCGTGGGATGGCGCCTGTGGTGTCAAGATATTT.

This chain joins TRGV9 and TRGJ1 or TRGJ2. V gave up 3 bases and J gave up 6 bases; unmatched junction bases: 8. Germline V gene sequence: CDR1 GITISATS, CDR2 ISYDGTV (reference sequence). The length of the CDR3 is 13 residues. The CDR3 sequence is CALWERVSYKKLF. Written as DNA, the CDR3 is TGTGCCTTGTGGGAGAGGGTTAGTTATAAGAAACTCTTT.